The source of this T cell receptor beta chain is a study of T cells in Graves' hyperthyroidism and ophthalmopathy. Study results and caveats: Ophthalmopathy was predicted by the model a median of roughly 6.6 months ahead of onset.

Germline V gives CDR1 MDHEN, CDR2 SYDVKM. The CDR3 has 12 residues. V was clipped by 6 bases and J by 9 bases, with 12 bases between them. Calling Graves' hyperthyroidism stable meant ophthalmopathy did not progress within 18 months. Pregnant or lactating patients were excluded, as were those with uncontrolled infection or other autoimmune disease. The source material, RNA transcripts, was used to amplify TCR beta CDR3 regions. HTBI primers were used for first-round RT-PCR of the TCR CDR3. One entry per CDR3 protein, called by TCRdb with MiXCR from the multiplex PCR reads. The sample shows under 650,000 distinct CDR3 sequences, around 16% of them seen only once. To note about this clonotype: Its antigen is still unknown.

The chain links TRBV28 to TRBJ2-1, with D unresolved. This sequence originates from a woman in her twenties or thirties with Graves' hyperthyroidism. The sequenced sample was blood. CDR3 nucleotide sequence: TGTGCCAGCAGCTTGGGTATATCTGAGCAGTTCTTC. It codes for CASSLGISEQFF.